Listed below are T cell receptor beta chains from one sample, sequenced in a study of T cell responses to AZD1222 COVID-19 vaccine. TCRdb keeps only in-frame clones here, not all; method: immunoSEQ multiplex PCR. Among more than 150,000 clones, 90% were seen once, and the ten largest hold roughly 6%. The starting material was peripheral blood, obtained on day 0 of AZD1222 vaccination. The receptors shown here come from an adult in good health. CDR3s include the opening cysteine and the closing phenylalanine or tryptophan. The D gene is left open where the match is weak. Rows may omit the clone size; those that give it use once, few, many or a size class.

j_call clone_size cdr3_length d_call v_call cdr3_nt cdr3_aa
TRBJ2-4 - 14 - TRBV19 TGTGCCACATTACAGGTTGGGGACAAAAACATTCAGTACTTC CATLQVGDKNIQYF
TRBJ1-1 - 12 - TRBV12-3/TRBV12-4 TGTGCCAGCAGTACATCGGTGGGGGAAGCTTTCTTT CASSTSVGEAFF
TRBJ2-3 - 12 - TRBV27 TGTGCCAGCAGTCCCCAGAGAGATACGCAGTATTTT CASSPQRDTQYF
TRBJ1-2 - 13 - TRBV7-9 TGTGCCAGCAGCCTAGATCTAGGGTATGGCTACACCTTC CASSLDLGYGYTF
TRBJ2-7 - 13 - TRBV11-2 TGTGCCAGCAGCTTGGCAGGCTCCTACGAGCAGTACTTC CASSLAGSYEQYF
TRBJ2-3 - 12 TRBD1 TRBV10-3 TGTGCCACCAAAGACAGGGTAGATACGCAGTATTTT CATKDRVDTQYF
TRBJ2-5 - 13 - TRBV28 TGTGCCAGCAGTCTGTACAGGACGGAGACCCAGTACTTC CASSLYRTETQYF
TRBJ2-5 - 14 - TRBV7-8 TGTGCCAGCAGCTTAGGGTCCAACCAAGAGACCCAGTACTTC CASSLGSNQETQYF
TRBJ2-1 - 12 - TRBV9 TGTGCCAGCAGCGCTCCCCCCAATGAGCAGTTCTTC CASSAPPNEQFF
TRBJ2-7 few 16 - TRBV5-6 TGTGCCAGCAGCCCCTGGGGGAGACCCTTAGCCTACGAGCAGTACTTC CASSPWGRPLAYEQYF
TRBJ2-5 - 12 - TRBV10-1 TGCGCCAGCAGTGAGGGTGGGGAGACCCAGTACTTC CASSEGGETQYF
TRBJ2-3 - 17 TRBD2 TRBV27 TGTGCCAGCAGTTTATCGAGGGGCGGGGGTAGCACAGATACGCAGTATTTT CASSLSRGGGSTDTQYF
TRBJ2-7 - 14 - TRBV10-1 TGCGCCAGCAGTGAGGCAGGGAAGTCCTACGAGCAGTACTTC CASSEAGKSYEQYF
TRBJ2-7 few 11 - TRBV5-6 TGTGCCAGCAGCTTGGACGTGGAGCAGTACTTC CASSLDVEQYF
TRBJ2-1 - 17 TRBD2 TRBV7-6 TGTGCCAGCAGCTTCGGGACTAGCGGGAGCTCCTACAATGAGCAGTTCTTC CASSFGTSGSSYNEQFF
TRBJ1-3 - 14 - TRBV9 TGTGCCAGCAGAAGGGCAGTAGGTGGAAACACCATATATTTT CASRRAVGGNTIYF
TRBJ2-7 - 14 TRBD1 TRBV5-1 TGCGCCAGCAGCTTGGGGGACAGGACTTACGAGCAGTACTTC CASSLGDRTYEQYF
TRBJ1-5 - 17 TRBD1 TRBV27 TGTGCCAGCAGAACCCTGACAGGGGGCTCCTTAAATCAGCCCCAGCATTTT CASRTLTGGSLNQPQHF
TRBJ1-3 - 14 - TRBV5-1 TGCGCCAGCAGCTCAAATTACGGTGGAAACACCATATATTTT CASSSNYGGNTIYF
TRBJ1-5 - 16 TRBD1 TRBV19 TGTGCCAGTAGTACCACGCTACAGGGGACAGGCCAGCCCCAGCATTTT CASSTTLQGTGQPQHF
TRBJ2-5 - 15 TRBD1 TRBV6-5 TGTGCCAGCAGCGGGGACAGGGGGACGAGTGAGACCCAGTACTTC CASSGDRGTSETQYF
TRBJ1-4 - 15 TRBD1 TRBV4-2 TGTGCCAGCAGCCAAAGGGGGACAGGGTCGGAAAAACTGTTTTTT CASSQRGTGSEKLFF
TRBJ1-4 - 16 - TRBV28 TGTGCCAGCAGTCCCGGGCAGGGTTCCTTTAATGAAAAACTGTTTTTT CASSPGQGSFNEKLFF
TRBJ2-7 - 14 - TRBV27 TGTGCCAGCAGTTTATTTCGGACGACCGCCGAGCAGTACTTC CASSLFRTTAEQYF
TRBJ1-5 once 18 TRBD1 TRBV28 TGTGCCAGCAGTTTACCGCGGACAGGGGTAGGTGGCAATCAGCCCCAGCATTTT CASSLPRTGVGGNQPQHF
TRBJ1-2 - 12 TRBD1 TRBV28 TGTGCCAGCAGGGGACAGACCTATGGCTACACCTTC CASRGQTYGYTF
TRBJ1-4 - 14 - TRBV28 TGTGCCAGCAGTTTACATGCAACTAATGAAAAACTGTTTTTT CASSLHATNEKLFF
TRBJ1-1 - 13 - TRBV6-2/TRBV6-3 TGTGCCAGCAGTCCCCCCGAGTACACTGAAGCTTTCTTT CASSPPEYTEAFF
TRBJ1-6 - 13 - TRBV2 TGTGCCGGGCAATTCGAGAGGAATTCACCCCTCCACTTT CAGQFERNSPLHF
TRBJ1-1 - 13 - TRBV29-1 TGCAGCGTTGAAAGGGTTATGAACACTGAAGCTTTCTTT CSVERVMNTEAFF
TRBJ1-5 once 19 - TRBV29-1 TGCAGCGTTCAAACGTTCGACAGTATTCCAACTCATAGCAATCAGCCCCAGCATTTT CSVQTFDSIPTHSNQPQHF
TRBJ1-5 - 16 - TRBV7-6 TGTGCCAGCATCCTCCTGGGGGGGCATAGCAATCAGCCCCAGCATTTT CASILLGGHSNQPQHF
TRBJ2-5 - 15 - TRBV6-2/TRBV6-3 TGTGCCAGCAGTTACGGGGAGACCAGCGGGGAGACCCAGTACTTC CASSYGETSGETQYF
TRBJ2-1 - 13 - TRBV19 TGTGCCAGTGAAAACAGGGTCGAGAATGAGCAGTTCTTC CASENRVENEQFF
TRBJ2-3 - 15 TRBD1 TRBV6-5 TGTGCCAGCAGTCACGGGGACAGGGTTCCAGATACGCAGTATTTT CASSHGDRVPDTQYF
TRBJ2-5 few 13 TRBD1 TRBV29-1 TGCAGCGTTGTCGGGACAGCCCAAGAGACCCAGTACTTC CSVVGTAQETQYF
TRBJ1-5 - 14 TRBD1 TRBV3-1/TRBV3-2 TGTGCCAGCAGCCTGACAGGGCCTAATCAGCCCCAGCATTTT CASSLTGPNQPQHF
TRBJ2-1 - 13 - TRBV7-2 TGTGCCAGCAGCGTCAACAGGGGAGGGAAGCAGGTCTTC CASSVNRGGKQVF
TRBJ2-3 - 13 - TRBV29-1 TGCAGCGTCGCCCGCGGTTCCGACGATACGCAGTATTTT CSVARGSDDTQYF
TRBJ1-2 - 13 - TRBV30 TGTGCCTGGAGTGTATCGGGGGCGGGGGGCTACACCTTC CAWSVSGAGGYTF
TRBJ1-2 - 17 - TRBV4-3 TGCGCCAGCAGCCAAGGGGTCGATCAGGGAACTAACTATGGCTACACCTTC CASSQGVDQGTNYGYTF